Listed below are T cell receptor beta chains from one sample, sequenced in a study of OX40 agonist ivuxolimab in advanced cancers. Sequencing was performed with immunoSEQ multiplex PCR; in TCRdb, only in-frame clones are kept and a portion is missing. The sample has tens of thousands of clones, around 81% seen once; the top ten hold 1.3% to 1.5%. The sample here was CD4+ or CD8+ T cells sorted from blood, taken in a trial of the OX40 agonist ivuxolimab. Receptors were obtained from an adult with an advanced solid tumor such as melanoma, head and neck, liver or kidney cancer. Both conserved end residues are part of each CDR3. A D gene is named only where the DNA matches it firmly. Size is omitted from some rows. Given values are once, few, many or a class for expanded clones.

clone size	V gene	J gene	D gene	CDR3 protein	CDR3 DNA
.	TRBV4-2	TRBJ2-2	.	CASSQSGAGELFF	TGTGCCAGCAGCCAATCTGGGGCCGGGGAGCTGTTTTTT
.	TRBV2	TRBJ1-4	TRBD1	CASRALFLRGQENEKLFF	TGTGCCAGCAGGGCCCTATTCCTGAGGGGGCAGGAGAATGAAAAACTGTTTTTT
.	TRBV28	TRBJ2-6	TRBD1	CASRDRANSGANVLTF	TGTGCCAGCCGGGACAGGGCAAACTCTGGGGCCAACGTCCTGACTTTC
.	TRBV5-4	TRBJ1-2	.	CASSFAGETYGYTF	TGTGCCAGCAGCTTTGCAGGAGAGACCTATGGCTACACCTTC
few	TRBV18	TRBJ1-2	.	CASSPGQSNGYTF	TGTGCCAGCTCGCCAGGACAGTCTAACGGCTACACCTTC
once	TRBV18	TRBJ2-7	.	CASSPTRGEQYF	TGTGCCAGCTCACCAACTAGGGGCGAGCAGTACTTC
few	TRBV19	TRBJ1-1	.	CASSIRGNTEAFF	TGTGCCAGTAGTATACGGGGGAACACTGAAGCTTTCTTT
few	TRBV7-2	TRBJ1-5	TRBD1	CASSFGQGSNQPQHF	TGTGCCAGCAGCTTCGGACAGGGAAGCAATCAGCCCCAGCATTTT
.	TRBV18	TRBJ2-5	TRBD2	CASLPTGTTQETQYF	TGTGCCAGCTTACCTACCGGGACTACCCAAGAGACCCAGTACTTC
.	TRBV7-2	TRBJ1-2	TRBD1	CASSFGQDLAYTF	TGTGCCAGCAGCTTCGGACAGGATCTCGCCTACACCTTC
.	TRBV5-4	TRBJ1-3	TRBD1	CASSVQGGFGNTIYF	TGTGCCAGCAGCGTACAGGGGGGTTTTGGAAACACCATATATTTT
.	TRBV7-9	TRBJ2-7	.	CASSLATGTHEQYF	TGTGCCAGCAGCCTAGCGACAGGGACCCACGAGCAGTACTTC
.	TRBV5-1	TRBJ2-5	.	CASSLWIDGQTQYF	TGCGCCAGCAGCTTGTGGATAGACGGCCAGACCCAGTACTTC
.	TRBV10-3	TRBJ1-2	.	CAISESVEGRDGYTF	TGTGCCATCAGTGAGTCGGTTGAGGGGCGGGATGGCTACACCTTC
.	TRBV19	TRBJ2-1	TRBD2	CASSSGLAGGQQQFF	TGTGCCAGTAGTTCGGGACTAGCGGGGGGGCAACAGCAGTTCTTC
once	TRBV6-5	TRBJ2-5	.	CASSYPQGLETQYF	TGTGCCAGCAGTTACCCACAGGGCTTGGAGACCCAGTACTTC
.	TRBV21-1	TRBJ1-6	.	CASNILGADSPLHF	TGTGCCAGCAACATTCTAGGCGCGGATTCACCCCTCCACTTT
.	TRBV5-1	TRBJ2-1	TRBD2	CASSPSGGSYNEQFF	TGCGCCAGCAGCCCAAGCGGGGGGTCTTACAATGAGCAGTTCTTC
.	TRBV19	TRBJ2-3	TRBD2	CASTHGRGADTQYF	TGTGCCAGTACCCATGGCCGGGGGGCAGATACGCAGTATTTT
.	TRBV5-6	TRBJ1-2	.	CASSLVRWGGSYGYTF	TGTGCCAGCAGCTTGGTTCGGTGGGGGGGAAGCTATGGCTACACCTTC
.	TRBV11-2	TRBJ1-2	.	CASSLGGRGYTF	TGTGCCAGCAGCTTAGGGGGGCGAGGCTACACCTTC
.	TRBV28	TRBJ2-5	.	CASSSSGGVGETQYF	TGTGCCAGCAGTTCTTCCGGAGGGGTAGGGGAGACCCAGTACTTC
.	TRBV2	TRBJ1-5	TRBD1	CASSLTGSSNQPQHF	TGTGCCAGCAGCCTGACAGGGTCGAGCAATCAGCCCCAGCATTTT
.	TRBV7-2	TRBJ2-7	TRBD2	CASSLDGLAGAYEQYF	TGTGCCAGCAGCTTAGACGGGCTAGCGGGAGCGTACGAGCAGTACTTC
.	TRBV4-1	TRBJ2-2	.	CASSQEGHTTGELFF	TGCGCCAGCAGCCAAGAGGGACACACCACCGGGGAGCTGTTTTTT
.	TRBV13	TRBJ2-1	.	CASSPSSYNEQFF	TGTGCCAGCAGCCCGAGCTCCTACAATGAGCAGTTCTTC
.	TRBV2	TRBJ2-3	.	CASTGLDTDTQYF	TGTGCCAGCACAGGGCTTGACACAGATACGCAGTATTTT
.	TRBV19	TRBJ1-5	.	CASSISAALVNSNQPQHF	TGTGCCAGTAGTATTTCCGCGGCTCTGGTTAATAGCAATCAGCCCCAGCATTTT
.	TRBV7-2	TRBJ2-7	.	CASSLTAYREQYF	TGTGCCAGCAGCCTGACAGCCTATCGGGAGCAGTACTTC
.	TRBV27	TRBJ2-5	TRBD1	CASSKTGYQETQYF	TGTGCCAGCAGTAAGACAGGGTACCAAGAGACCCAGTACTTC
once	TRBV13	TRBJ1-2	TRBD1	CASSLGDRDNYGYTF	TGTGCCAGCAGCTTGGGGGACAGAGATAACTATGGCTACACCTTC
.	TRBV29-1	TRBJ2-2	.	CSVRQANTGELFF	TGCAGCGTTAGACAGGCTAACACCGGGGAGCTGTTTTTT
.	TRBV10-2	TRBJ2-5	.	CASKNIGPPWETQYF	TGCGCCAGCAAGAACATCGGGCCCCCCTGGGAGACCCAGTACTTC
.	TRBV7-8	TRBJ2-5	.	CASSPGPRETQYF	TGTGCCAGCAGCCCGGGCCCCCGGGAGACCCAGTACTTC
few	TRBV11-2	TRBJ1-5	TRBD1	CASSLGTGTGNQPQHF	TGTGCCAGCAGCTTAGGAACCGGGACAGGCAATCAGCCCCAGCATTTT
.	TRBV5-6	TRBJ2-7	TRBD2	CASSHRQGGRGAYEQYF	TGTGCCAGCAGCCACCGACAGGGCGGGAGGGGGGCCTACGAGCAGTACTTC